The clone carrying this TCR beta chain occurred once. This record comes from a study of blood T cell repertoires in COVID-19. For the study at large: Collection of acute and convalescent COVID-19 samples took place in the United States, Italy and Spain.

Method: immunoSEQ multiplex PCR; TCRdb's copy keeps in-frame clones and lacks some. Here the sample spans more than 300,000 clones, roughly 90% being singletons. V trimming: 4 bases; J trimming: 4 bases; junction bases outside the gene matches: 4. This CDR3 comprises 16 residues. CDR1 is SEHNR and CDR2 is FQNEAQ in the germline V gene (reference sequence). Enrolled through a virtual design, the participants were between roughly 18 and 100 years of age and came from about two dozen US areas. Which cohort a participant joined came from the clinical history participants gave. The clonotype was recovered from a woman in her thirties who had recovered from COVID-19. Source material: PBMCs or T cells enriched from blood (not recorded which). V and J are TRBV7-9 and TRBJ2-1, with 13 nucleotides matching TRBD2. CDR3 in DNA: TGTGCCAGCAGCTCCACTAGCGGGGGGGCTTACAATGAGCAGTTCTTC. Protein: CASSSTSGGAYNEQFF.